The 9 T cell receptor beta chains below all came from one sample that was sequenced in a study of cytomegalovirus exposure and HLA in healthy donors. Primers: 60 Vbeta forward and 13 Jbeta reverse. Produced via immunoSEQ multiplex PCR; TCRdb's table is partial and in-frame only. The data contain around 120,000 clones, roughly 88% of them singletons. Sequenced material: PBMCs. The receptors here all came from a man aged 50 or older in good health and CMV-seronegative.

The chain couples TRBV9 to TRBJ2-7, with 7 bases lining up with TRBD1. Per the germline V gene, CDR1 is SGDLS and CDR2 is YYNGEE. After removal of 3 bases from V and 3 bases from J, the junction contained 6 bases not matched to a gene. CDR3 length: 14 residues. The CDR3 DNA sequence: TGTGCCAGCAGCGCAACGGGACAGAACTACGAGCAGTACTTC. Residues: CASSATGQNYEQYF.

The rearrangement joins TRBV29-1 to TRBJ2-7, with TRBD1 identical over 7 bases. The CDR3 runs 15 residues. The V segment lost 2 bases and the J segment 2 bases; nucleotides outside the gene matches: 9. Germline CDR1 and CDR2: SQVTM and ANQGSEA. This CDR3 is CSVEITTGPAYEQYF. Written as DNA, the CDR3 is TGCAGCGTTGAAATAACGACAGGGCCGGCCTACGAGCAGTACTTC.

The chain couples TRBV19 to TRBJ2-1, with 11 nucleotides matching TRBD2. Germline assignment: CDR1 LNHDA and CDR2 SQIVND (reference sequence). V was clipped by 4 bases and J by 3 bases; unmatched bases: 5. The CDR3 consists of 16 residues. The chain's CDR3 is CASSNPGTSGYNEQFF. DNA for the CDR3: TGTGCCAGTAGTAACCCCGGGACTAGCGGCTACAATGAGCAGTTCTTC.

About this clone: The identical CDR3 is also encoded by other nucleotide sequences in the sample. The chain recombines TRBV9 with TRBJ2-5; D is unclear. V was cut by 0 bases and J by 5 bases, with 8 bases left in between. This CDR3 region has 13 residues. CDR1 and CDR2 (germline): SGDLS, YYNGEE. CDR3 protein: CASSVDSRETQYF. The CDR3 DNA follows: TGTGCCAGCAGCGTAGACAGCCGGGAGACCCAGTACTTC. The full variable domain, in which reference TRBV9 and TRBJ2-5 provide the parts outside the CDR3, is DSGVTQTPKHLITATGQRVTLRCSPRSGDLSVYWYQQSLDQGLQFLIQYYNGEERAKGNILERFSAQQFPDLHSELNLSSLELGDSALYFCASSVDSRETQYFGPGTRLLVL.

The J gene is TRBJ2-2, the V gene TRBV10-1, with D maybe TRBD2 (6 bases). The V gene's germline CDR1 is WNHNN and CDR2 SYGVQD (reference sequence). The CDR3 contains 13 residues. The V end was cut by 5 bases, the J end by 6 bases, with 10 bases between. The CDR3 reads CASSRTTAGELFF. As DNA, the CDR3 is TGCGCCAGCAGTCGGACTACCGCCGGGGAGCTGTTTTTT.

The chain has TRBV19 and TRBJ1-6; weak D call: TRBD1 (5 bases). Germline CDR1 LNHDA, CDR2 SQIVND (reference sequence). The CDR3 has 14 residues. V lost 7 bases to trimming and J lost 7 bases, with 14 bases between them. The CDR3 coding sequence is TGTGCCAGTACTCTGGGAGGGGTGAATTCACCCCTCCACTTT. This translates into CASTLGGVNSPLHF.

This sequence joins TRBV18 and TRBJ1-6; a possible D gene is TRBD1 (5 bases). In germline, CDR1 is KGHSH, CDR2 LQKENI. V was shortened by 1 base and J by 0 bases, with 10 bases between the two germline ends. The CDR3 contains 17 residues. As DNA, the CDR3 is TGTGCCAGCTCACCACAGGGGTCGGGCTCCTATAATTCACCCCTCCACTTT. It encodes CASSPQGSGSYNSPLHF.

The chain recombines TRBV19 with TRBJ1-2; no firm D call. The CDR3 is 14 amino acids. Trimming pared 5 bases from V and 7 bases from J, leaving 17 bases between. Germline V gene data show CDR1 as LNHDA and CDR2 as SQIVND (reference sequence). The CDR3 DNA follows: TGTGCCAGTAGTCCATACGGGCCACGGGGTGGCTACACCTTC. Translation gives CASSPYGPRGGYTF.

The rearrangement joins TRBV7-9 to TRBJ1-2; TRBD1 matches 7 bases. Germline assignment: CDR1 SEHNR and CDR2 FQNEAQ (reference sequence). V gave up 1 base and J gave up 5 bases; unmatched junction bases: 4. This CDR3 comprises 14 residues. The CDR3 bases are TGTGCCAGCAGCTTAGGCCTCAGGGGGTATGGCTACACCTTC. It yields the protein CASSLGLRGYGYTF.